The present entry profiles one T cell receptor beta chain with its context. Molecular barcoding with unique molecular identifiers was used for the TCRbeta library. TCRdb re-derived calls from the PCR reads in MiXCR, one entry per CDR3 protein. This repertoire shows more than 90,000 distinct CDR3 sequences, 7.5% to 9.5% found once; its top ten account for just under 7%. The source of the sample is a study of T-cell reconstitution after alpha-beta-depleted transplantation in children. Germline V gene sequence: CDR1 DFQATT, CDR2 SNEGSKA (reference sequence). Trimming pared 3 bases from V and 4 bases from J, leaving 12 bases between. CDR3 size: 13 residues.

The receptor comes from a human donor who donated a stem cell graft to a child with congenital amegakaryocytic thrombocytopenia. The chain joins TRBV20-1 to TRBJ2-5; D may match TRBD1 or TRBD2 (6 bases each). Specimen: PBMCs from the stem cell graft donor, collected from the stem cell graft. The CDR3 region has the DNA TGCAGTGCTAGGGACGGGGGCAGAGAGACCCAGTACTTC. Translating gives CSARDGGRETQYF.